The 22 T cell receptor beta chains in this list originate from one sample, sequenced in a study of T cells in Graves' hyperthyroidism and ophthalmopathy. Amplified TCR beta CDR3 regions derived from RNA transcripts. A set of HTBI primers served as the primers for a first-round RT-PCR of the TCR CDR3. Each CDR3 protein gets one entry after TCRdb re-called the multiplex PCR reads with MiXCR. The sample has 700,000 or so distinct CDR3 sequences; roughly 15% are singletons. Sequenced sample: blood. These receptors originate from a young man with Graves' hyperthyroidism.

The chain carries TRBV20-1 and TRBJ2-1, with D perhaps matching TRBD1 or TRBD2 (6 bases each). Germline-derived CDR1 and CDR2 are DFQATT and SNEGSKA (reference sequence). Trimming left V 0 bases short and J 12 bases short, with 21 bases between. The CDR3 contains 15 residues. CDR3 in amino acids: CSARDPRGQASLQFF. CDR3 sequence (DNA): TGCAGTGCTAGAGATCCCCGGGGGCAGGCGAGCCTGCAGTTCTTC.

In this sample, this clonotype turned up many times. The V call is TRBV6-1, the J call TRBJ1-2, with TRBD1 as a possible D gene (6 bases). Trimming pared 6 bases from V and 2 bases from J, leaving 10 bases between. Germline V gene lookup returns CDR1 MNHNS and CDR2 SASEGT. This CDR3 contains 13 residues. CDR3 in amino acids: CASSKDRNYGYTF. CDR3 DNA sequence: TGTGCCAGCAGCAAGGACAGAAACTATGGCTACACCTTC.

This clonotype was found many times. V gene TRBV15 combines with J gene TRBJ1-5; no clear D gene. The V and J ends lost 9 bases and 4 bases respectively, with 19 bases between them. This CDR3 is 15 amino acids long. CDR1 is LNHNV and CDR2 is YYDKDF in the germline V gene (reference sequence). CDR3 amino acids: CATAPTSGGNQPQHF. DNA for the CDR3: TGTGCCACAGCCCCCACGTCGGGCGGGAATCAGCCCCAGCATTTT.

This rearrangement joins TRBV15 to TRBJ2-7, with D maybe TRBD1 (6 bases). CDR1 LNHNV and CDR2 YYDKDF come from the germline V gene (reference sequence). Trimming shortened V by 1 base and J by 3 bases, and 10 bases separated the two germline ends. The CDR3 sequence is 14 residues long. CDR3 DNA: TGTGCCACCAGCAGAGTGCAGGGGAGCTACGAGCAGTACTTC. Encoded protein: CATSRVQGSYEQYF.

The sample holds a few counts of this clonotype. The rearrangement links TRBV7-2 to TRBJ2-1; 11 nucleotides match TRBD2. The CDR3 loop spans 17 amino acids. Germline V CDR1 and CDR2: SGHTA, FQGNSA. Trimming at V came to 0 bases and at J to 3 bases, leaving 4 bases not matched to a gene. CDR3 in DNA: TGTGCCAGCAGCTTAGCCCGACTAGCGGGAAACTACAATGAGCAGTTCTTC. It is translated as CASSLARLAGNYNEQFF.

The rearrangement links TRBV9 to TRBJ2-1; 8 bases align to TRBD1. The CDR3 has 15 amino acids. V gave up 4 bases and J gave up 0 bases; unmatched junction bases: 3. Germline V lookup: CDR1 SGDLS, CDR2 YYNGEE. The CDR3 coding sequence is TGTGCCAGCAGCCTGACAGGGGACTCCTACAATGAGCAGTTCTTC. It encodes CASSLTGDSYNEQFF.

J is TRBJ2-1 and V is TRBV5-1, with TRBD2 identical over 8 bases. Germline V gives CDR1 SGHRS, CDR2 YFSETQ. There are 14 residues in the CDR3. V lost 2 bases, J lost 5 bases, and 3 bases stayed unmatched. CDR3 loop: CASSFSGSHNEQFF. The CDR3 bases are TGCGCCAGCAGCTTCAGCGGGAGCCACAATGAGCAGTTCTTC.

The sample holds a few counts of this clonotype. DNA for the CDR3: TGTGCCAGCAGATCTTCCCGGACAGAGACCGGGGAGCTGTTTTTT. Amino acids: CASRSSRTETGELFF. The J gene is TRBJ2-2, the V gene TRBV2; TRBD1 might be the D (6 bases). CDR1 SNHLY and CDR2 FYNNEI come from the germline V gene. The CDR3 covers 15 residues. Trimming shortened V by 6 bases and J by 5 bases, and 16 bases separated the two germline ends.

The V gene is TRBV20-1, the J gene TRBJ2-5; 9 nucleotides align to TRBD2. This CDR3 contains 12 residues. CDR1 and CDR2 (germline): DFQATT, SNEGSKA (reference sequence). With V trimmed by 6 bases and J by 6 bases, 5 bases remained unmatched. The CDR3 sequence is CSAWTSVKTQYF. The CDR3 bases are TGCAGTGCGTGGACTAGCGTGAAGACCCAGTACTTC.

This clonotype was picked up many times. CDR3 protein: CASSRRGIGGYNEQFF. The CDR3 nucleotides read TGTGCCAGCAGCAGACGGGGCATAGGGGGGTACAATGAGCAGTTCTTC. The chain joins TRBV11-1 to TRBJ2-1, with D perhaps TRBD1 or TRBD2 (6 bases each). Trimming left V 5 bases short and J 4 bases short, with 18 bases between. The CDR3 has 16 amino acids. Per germline, CDR1 SGHAT and CDR2 FQDESV (reference sequence). Full variable domain (remainder filled in from reference TRBV11-1 and TRBJ2-1): EAEVAQSPRYKITEKSQAVAFWCDPISGHATLYWYRQILGQGPELLVQFQDESVVDDSQLPKDRFSAERLKGVDSTLKIQPAELGDSAMYLCASSRRGIGGYNEQFFGPGTRLTVL.

CDR3 amino acids: CASSPQAGAEETQYF. The CDR3 DNA is TGTGCCAGCTCACCACAGGCCGGGGCTGAGGAGACCCAGTACTTC. This sequence joins TRBV18 and TRBJ2-5; D is possibly TRBD1 or TRBD2 (5 bases each). Germline V CDR1 and CDR2: KGHSH, LQKENI. The CDR3 loop spans 15 amino acids. V gave up 1 base and J gave up 5 bases, with 14 bases separating them. The full variable domain, rest sourced from reference TRBV18 and TRBJ2-5, is NAGVMQNPRHLVRRRGQEARLRCSPMKGHSHVYWYRQLPEEGLKFMVYLQKENIIDESGMPKERFSAEFPKEGPSILRIQQVVRGDSAAYFCASSPQAGAEETQYFGPGTRLLVL.

This clonotype was picked up many times. V and J are TRBV2 and TRBJ1-1; the match to TRBD1 covers 11 bases. Germline-derived CDR1 and CDR2 are SNHLY and FYNNEI. J gave up 0 bases and V 7 bases, and 4 bases lay outside the gene matches. This CDR3 is 15 amino acids long. The CDR3 DNA is TGTGCCAGCACTCCGGGACAGGGGGTGAACACTGAAGCTTTCTTT. As protein: CASTPGQGVNTEAFF.

This clonotype was seen a handful of times. The V call is TRBV7-9, the J call TRBJ2-5; possibly TRBD1 for D (5 bases). Germline V gives CDR1 SEHNR, CDR2 FQNEAQ (reference sequence). Trimming shortened V by 5 bases and J by 8 bases, and 15 bases separated the two germline ends. This CDR3 contains 13 residues. The CDR3 nucleotides read TGTGCCAGCAGCGAGACAGTCCATCGAACCCAGTACTTC. Translation gives CASSETVHRTQYF.

This clonotype appeared many times. The chain links TRBV20-1 to TRBJ2-1, with D uncertain. The CDR3 is 15 amino acids. CDR1 and CDR2 (germline): DFQATT, SNEGSKA (reference sequence). V dropped 2 bases and J dropped 0 bases, with 11 bases sitting between them. The CDR3 DNA follows: TGCAGTGCTAGATCTCTCAATAGCTCCTACAATGAGCAGTTCTTC. Its protein product is CSARSLNSSYNEQFF.

The sample holds a few counts of this clonotype. One end of the junction is discordant with germline, which a read error may explain. V is TRBV5-1 and J is TRBJ2-1, with D perhaps being TRBD1 or TRBD2 (5 bases each). CDR1 and CDR2 from the germline V gene are SGHRS and YFSETQ. The length of the CDR3 is 15 residues. In nucleotides, the CDR3 is TGCGCCAGCGGCTTGGGACCGGGAAACTACAATGAGCAGTTCTTC. Translation: CASGLGPGNYNEQFF.

The chain combines TRBV5-6 with TRBJ2-2, with D perhaps given as TRBD1 or TRBD2 (8 bases each). Between the trimmed V and J ends, which lost 4 bases and 1 base, there was a span of 14 bases. Looked up from germline, CDR1 is SGHDT and CDR2 is YYEEEE. The CDR3 runs 16 residues. DNA of the CDR3: TGTGCCAGCAGCCGACAGGGGACTAGGAACACCGGGGAGCTGTTTTTT. It specifies CASSRQGTRNTGELFF.

CDR3 nucleotides: TGTGCCAGCAGCCGAGGCCAAGCGAACACCGGGGAGCTGTTTTTT. Protein: CASSRGQANTGELFF. The V call is TRBV7-6, the J call TRBJ2-2; no clear D gene. The length of the CDR3 is 15 residues. Germline V gives CDR1 SGHVS, CDR2 FNYEAQ. The ends were cut back, 5 bases at V and 0 bases at J, with 10 bases in the middle.

This clonotype was seen many times. This chain links TRBV5-6 with TRBJ2-5; D possibly corresponds to TRBD2 (6 bases). The V end was cut by 4 bases, the J end by 2 bases, with 12 bases between. The germline V gene has CDR1 SGHDT and CDR2 YYEEEE. The CDR3 length is 14 residues. This chain's CDR3 is CASSEGLVQETQYF. CDR3 in DNA: TGTGCCAGCAGCGAGGGACTGGTACAAGAGACCCAGTACTTC. The entire variable domain, with the rest obtained from reference TRBV5-6 and TRBJ2-5, is as follows: DAGVTQSPTHLIKTRGQQVTLRCSPKSGHDTVSWYQQALGQGPQFIFQYYEEEERQRGNFPDRFSGHQFPNYSSELNVNALLLGDSALYLCASSEGLVQETQYFGPGTRLLVL.

In its sample, this clonotype was seen many times. CDR3 nucleotide sequence: TGTGCCAGCAGCCATCCGGGCAGGGGGTTCTACGAGCAGTACTTC. It translates to CASSHPGRGFYEQYF. This chain joins TRBV3-1 and TRBJ2-7; 7 bases are a match to TRBD1. V was clipped by 3 bases and J by 3 bases; unmatched bases: 8. The CDR3 sequence is 15 residues long. The germline gives CDR1 LGHDT, CDR2 YNNKEL (reference sequence).

In its sample, this clonotype was seen many times. The V call is TRBV20-1, the J call TRBJ2-7; TRBD1 agrees at 7 bases. Trimming cost V 4 bases and J 6 bases; bases outside gene matches: 12. This CDR3 has 14 residues. Germline V gene lookup returns CDR1 DFQATT and CDR2 SNEGSKA (reference sequence). CDR3: CSATGTDPRGEQYF. CDR3 in DNA: TGCAGTGCTACCGGGACAGACCCTAGGGGCGAGCAGTACTTC.

This clonotype occurred many times. The chain carries TRBV18 and TRBJ2-7, with D maybe TRBD2 (5 bases). Trimming stripped 4 bases from V and 6 bases from J, with 7 bases between. CDR3 length: 11 amino acids. Per the germline V gene, CDR1 is KGHSH and CDR2 is LQKENI. In DNA, the CDR3 is TGTGCCAGCTCACAGAGGGTCGAGCAGTACTTC. Translation: CASSQRVEQYF.

This chain connects TRBV9 to TRBJ2-5; possible D gene TRBD2, 6 bases. Deletions cut 0 bases from V and 5 bases from J, with 17 bases between. This CDR3 is built from 16 residues. Germline lookup yields CDR1 SGDLS and CDR2 YYNGEE. The CDR3 loop is CASSVDVGSSAETQYF. The DNA of the CDR3 is TGTGCCAGCAGCGTAGATGTCGGGAGTTCGGCTGAGACCCAGTACTTC.